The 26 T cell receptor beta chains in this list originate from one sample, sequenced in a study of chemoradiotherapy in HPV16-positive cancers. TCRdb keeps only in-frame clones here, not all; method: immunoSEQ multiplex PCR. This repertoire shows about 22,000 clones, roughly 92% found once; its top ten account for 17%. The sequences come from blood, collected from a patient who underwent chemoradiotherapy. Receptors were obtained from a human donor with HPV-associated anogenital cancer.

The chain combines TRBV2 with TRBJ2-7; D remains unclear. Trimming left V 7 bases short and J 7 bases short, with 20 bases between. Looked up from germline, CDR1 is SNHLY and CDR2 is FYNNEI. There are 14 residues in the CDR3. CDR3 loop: CASTQSPASWEQYF. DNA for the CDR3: TGTGCCAGCACCCAGTCCCCAGCCAGTTGGGAGCAGTACTTC.

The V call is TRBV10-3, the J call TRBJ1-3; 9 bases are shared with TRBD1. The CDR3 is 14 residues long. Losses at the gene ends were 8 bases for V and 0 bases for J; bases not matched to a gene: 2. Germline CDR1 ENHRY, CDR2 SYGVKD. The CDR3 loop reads CAIGDRASGNTIYF. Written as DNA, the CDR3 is TGTGCCATCGGGGACAGGGCCTCTGGAAACACCATATATTTT.

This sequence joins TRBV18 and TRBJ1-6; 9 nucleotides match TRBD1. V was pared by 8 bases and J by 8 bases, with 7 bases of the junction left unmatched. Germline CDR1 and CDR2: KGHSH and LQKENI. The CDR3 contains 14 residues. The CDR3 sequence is CASGPGQGYSPLHF. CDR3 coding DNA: TGTGCCAGCGGGCCGGGACAGGGTTATTCACCCCTCCACTTT.

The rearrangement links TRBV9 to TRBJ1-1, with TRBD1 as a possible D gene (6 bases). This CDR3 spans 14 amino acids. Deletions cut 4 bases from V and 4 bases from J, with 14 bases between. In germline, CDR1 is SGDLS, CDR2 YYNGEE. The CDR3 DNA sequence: TGTGCCAGCAGCCCACGAGGGGGGGGCACTGAAGCTTTCTTT. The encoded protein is CASSPRGGGTEAFF.

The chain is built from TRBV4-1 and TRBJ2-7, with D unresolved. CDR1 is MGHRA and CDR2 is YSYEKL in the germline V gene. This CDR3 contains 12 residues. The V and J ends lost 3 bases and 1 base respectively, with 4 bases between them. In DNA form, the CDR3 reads TGCGCCAGCAGCCATAATTCCTACGAGCAGTACTTC. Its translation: CASSHNSYEQYF.

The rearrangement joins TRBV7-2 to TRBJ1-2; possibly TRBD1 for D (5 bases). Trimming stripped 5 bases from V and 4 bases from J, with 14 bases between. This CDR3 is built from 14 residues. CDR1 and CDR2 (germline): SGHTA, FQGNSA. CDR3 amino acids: CASSGDGATYGYTF. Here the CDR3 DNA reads TGTGCCAGCAGCGGGGACGGGGCCACCTATGGCTACACCTTC.

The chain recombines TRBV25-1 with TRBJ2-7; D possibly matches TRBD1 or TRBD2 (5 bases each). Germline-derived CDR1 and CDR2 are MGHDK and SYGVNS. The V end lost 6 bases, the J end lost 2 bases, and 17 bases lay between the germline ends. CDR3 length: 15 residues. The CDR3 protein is CASRGWDRKTYEQYF. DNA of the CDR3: TGTGCCAGCAGGGGCTGGGACCGAAAGACCTACGAGCAGTACTTC.

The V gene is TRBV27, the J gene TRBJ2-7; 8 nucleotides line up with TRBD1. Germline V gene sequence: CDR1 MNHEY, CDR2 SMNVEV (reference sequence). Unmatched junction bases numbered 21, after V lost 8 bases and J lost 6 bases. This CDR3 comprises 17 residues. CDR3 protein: CASQEGETGARSGEQYF. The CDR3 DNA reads TGTGCCAGCCAAGAGGGGGAGACAGGGGCCCGATCGGGCGAGCAGTACTTC.

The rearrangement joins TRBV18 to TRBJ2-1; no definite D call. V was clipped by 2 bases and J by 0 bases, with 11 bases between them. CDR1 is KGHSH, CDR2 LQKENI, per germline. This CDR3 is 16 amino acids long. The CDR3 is CASSPGWLSSYNEQFF. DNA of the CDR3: TGTGCCAGCTCACCAGGGTGGCTAAGCTCCTACAATGAGCAGTTCTTC.

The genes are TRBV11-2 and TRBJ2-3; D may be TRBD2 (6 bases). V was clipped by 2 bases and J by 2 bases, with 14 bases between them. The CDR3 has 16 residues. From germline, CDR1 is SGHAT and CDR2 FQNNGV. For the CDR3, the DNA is TGTGCCAGCAGCTTAATCGGGGGTCCCCCCACAGATACGCAGTATTTT. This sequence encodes CASSLIGGPPTDTQYF.

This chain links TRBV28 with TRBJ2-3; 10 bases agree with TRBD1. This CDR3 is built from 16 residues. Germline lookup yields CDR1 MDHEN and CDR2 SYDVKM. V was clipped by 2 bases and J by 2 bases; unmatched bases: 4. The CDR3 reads CASSLTGTGDTDTQYF. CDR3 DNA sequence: TGTGCCAGCAGTTTAACCGGGACAGGGGACACAGATACGCAGTATTTT.

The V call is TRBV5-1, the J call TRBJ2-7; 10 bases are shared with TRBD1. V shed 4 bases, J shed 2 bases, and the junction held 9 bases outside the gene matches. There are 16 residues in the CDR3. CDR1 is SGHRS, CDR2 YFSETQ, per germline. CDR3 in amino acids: CASSATGTGATYEQYF. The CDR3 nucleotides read TGCGCCAGCAGCGCTACGGGGACAGGGGCCACCTACGAGCAGTACTTC.

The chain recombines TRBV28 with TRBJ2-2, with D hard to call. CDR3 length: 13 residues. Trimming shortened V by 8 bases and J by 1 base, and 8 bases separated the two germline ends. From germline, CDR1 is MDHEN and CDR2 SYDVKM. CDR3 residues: CASGPGNTGELFF. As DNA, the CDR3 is TGTGCCAGCGGACCAGGGAACACCGGGGAGCTGTTTTTT.

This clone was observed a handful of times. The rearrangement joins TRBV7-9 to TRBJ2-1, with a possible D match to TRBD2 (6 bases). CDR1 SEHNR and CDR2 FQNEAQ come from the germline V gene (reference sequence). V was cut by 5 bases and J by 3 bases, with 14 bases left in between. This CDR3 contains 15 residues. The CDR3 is CASSMTEGYYNEQFF. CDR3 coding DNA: TGTGCCAGCAGCATGACGGAGGGTTACTACAATGAGCAGTTCTTC.

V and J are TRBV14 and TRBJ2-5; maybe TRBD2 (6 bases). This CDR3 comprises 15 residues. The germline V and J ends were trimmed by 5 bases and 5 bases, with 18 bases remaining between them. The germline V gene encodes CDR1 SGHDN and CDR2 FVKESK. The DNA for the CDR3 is TGTGCCAGCAGCGTGGGACTTCCTAAGTTGGAGACCCAGTACTTC. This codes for CASSVGLPKLETQYF.

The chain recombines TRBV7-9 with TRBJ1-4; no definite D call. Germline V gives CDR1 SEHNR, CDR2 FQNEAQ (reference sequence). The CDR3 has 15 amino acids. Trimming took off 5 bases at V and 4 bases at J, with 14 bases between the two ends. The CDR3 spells CASSPPGRDNEKLFF. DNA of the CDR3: TGTGCCAGCAGCCCACCTGGACGGGATAATGAAAAACTGTTTTTT.

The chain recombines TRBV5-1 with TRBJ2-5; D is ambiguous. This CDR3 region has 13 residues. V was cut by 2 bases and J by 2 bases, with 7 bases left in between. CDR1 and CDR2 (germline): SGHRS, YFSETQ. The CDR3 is CASSLGTQETQYF. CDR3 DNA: TGCGCCAGCAGCTTAGGAACGCAAGAGACCCAGTACTTC.

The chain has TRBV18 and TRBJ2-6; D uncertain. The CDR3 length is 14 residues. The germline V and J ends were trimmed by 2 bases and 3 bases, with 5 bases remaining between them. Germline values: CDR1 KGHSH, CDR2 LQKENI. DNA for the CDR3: TGTGCCAGCTCACCATGGGATGGGGCCAACGTCCTGACTTTC. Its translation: CASSPWDGANVLTF. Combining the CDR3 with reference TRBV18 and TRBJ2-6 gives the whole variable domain NAGVMQNPRHLVRRRGQEARLRCSPMKGHSHVYWYRQLPEEGLKFMVYLQKENIIDESGMPKERFSAEFPKEGPSILRIQQVVRGDSAAYFCASSPWDGANVLTFGAGSRLTVL.

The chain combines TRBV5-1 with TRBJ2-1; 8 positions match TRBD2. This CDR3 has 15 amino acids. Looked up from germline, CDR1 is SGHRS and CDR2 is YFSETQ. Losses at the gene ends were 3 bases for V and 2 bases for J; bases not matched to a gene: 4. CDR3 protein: CASSYSGNAYNEQFF. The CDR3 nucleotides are TGCGCCAGCAGCTATAGCGGGAATGCCTACAATGAGCAGTTCTTC.

CDR3 amino acids: CASSQVKDGGGYEQYF. The DNA of the CDR3 is TGTGCCAGCAGCCAAGTAAAGGATGGGGGGGGATACGAGCAGTACTTC. V and J are TRBV4-2 and TRBJ2-7; 7 bases are shared with TRBD2. CDR3 length equals 16 residues. Germline V gives CDR1 LGHNA, CDR2 YNFKEQ. V shed 1 base, J shed 4 bases, and the junction held 10 bases outside the gene matches.

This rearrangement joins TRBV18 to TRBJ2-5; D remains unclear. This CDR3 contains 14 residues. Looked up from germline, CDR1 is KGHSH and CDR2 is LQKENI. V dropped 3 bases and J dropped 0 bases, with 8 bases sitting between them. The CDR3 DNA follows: TGTGCCAGCTCACCCGACTTGTACCAAGAGACCCAGTACTTC. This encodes CASSPDLYQETQYF.

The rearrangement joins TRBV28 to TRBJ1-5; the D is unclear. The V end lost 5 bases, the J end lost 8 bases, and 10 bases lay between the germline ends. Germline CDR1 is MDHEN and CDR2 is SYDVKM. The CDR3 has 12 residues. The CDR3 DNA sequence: TGTGCCAGCAGTACAATTGGAAAGCCCCAGCATTTT. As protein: CASSTIGKPQHF.

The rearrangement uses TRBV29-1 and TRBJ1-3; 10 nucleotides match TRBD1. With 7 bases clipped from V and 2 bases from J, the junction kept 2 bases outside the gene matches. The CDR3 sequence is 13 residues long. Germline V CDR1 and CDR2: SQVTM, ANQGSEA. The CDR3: CSAGTGAGNTIYF. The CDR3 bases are TGCAGCGCGGGGACAGGGGCTGGAAACACCATATATTTT.

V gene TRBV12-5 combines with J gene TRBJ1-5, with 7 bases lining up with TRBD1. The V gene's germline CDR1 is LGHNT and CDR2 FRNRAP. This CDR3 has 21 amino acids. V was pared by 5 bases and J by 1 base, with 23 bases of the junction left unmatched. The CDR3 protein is CASGHQFRIPRQGRSNQPQHF. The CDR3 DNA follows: TGTGCTAGTGGTCACCAGTTTCGAATTCCTAGACAGGGACGGAGCAATCAGCCCCAGCATTTT.

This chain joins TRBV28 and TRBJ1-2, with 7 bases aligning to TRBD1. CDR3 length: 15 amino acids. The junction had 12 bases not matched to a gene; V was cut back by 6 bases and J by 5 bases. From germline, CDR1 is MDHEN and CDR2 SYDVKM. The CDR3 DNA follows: TGTGCCAGCAGCCCCTCGAGGACAGGTTATTATGGCTACACCTTC. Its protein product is CASSPSRTGYYGYTF.

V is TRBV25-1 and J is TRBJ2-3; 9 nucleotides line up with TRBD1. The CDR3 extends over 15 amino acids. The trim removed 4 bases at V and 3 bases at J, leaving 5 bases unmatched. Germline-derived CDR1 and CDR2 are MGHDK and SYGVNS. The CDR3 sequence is CASSGGTGRTDTQYF. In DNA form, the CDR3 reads TGTGCCAGCAGTGGGGGGACAGGGCGAACAGATACGCAGTATTTT.